This T cell receptor (beta chain) emerged from a study of post-analysis software for immune sequencing data. Study-level information: Recorded disease courses covered relapsing-remitting, secondary progressive and progressive-relapsing multiple sclerosis. Some patients had no subtype annotation.

The authors incorporated unique molecular identifiers into the TCR beta cDNA libraries. Each sample of roughly 0.9 to 10 million input T cells yielded 500,000 or so cDNA molecules, so each molecule approximated one T cell. One entry per CDR3 protein, called by TCRdb with MiXCR from the PCR reads. Of about 770,000 distinct CDR3 sequences listed, 46% were seen once; the top ten hold 4% to 5%. This clonotype was counted a few times. Its specificity is unknown. V dropped 5 bases and J dropped 5 bases, with 11 bases sitting between them. Germline CDR1 and CDR2: SGHAT and FQNNGV. The CDR3 has 13 amino acids. Whole-study findings and limits: F measure clustering grouped samples strongly by preparation batch. Higher frequency in patients than in controls was seen for about five TRBV segments, with TRBV5-6, TRBV5-1 and TRBV20-1 among them.

What was sequenced was blood. The source of this sequence is a girl between 5 and 17 years old with multiple sclerosis. The genes are TRBV11-2 and TRBJ2-3; a possible D gene is TRBD2 (5 bases). As DNA, the CDR3 is TGTGCCAGCAGCCCACCAGCGGAAGATACGCAGTATTTT. Translated: CASSPPAEDTQYF. Drawing the rest from reference TRBV11-2 and TRBJ2-3, the complete variable domain is EAGVAQSPRYKIIEKRQSVAFWCNPISGHATLYWYQQILGQGPKLLIQFQNNGVVDDSQLPKDRFSAERLKGVDSTLKIQPAKLEDSAVYLCASSPPAEDTQYFGPGTRLTVL.